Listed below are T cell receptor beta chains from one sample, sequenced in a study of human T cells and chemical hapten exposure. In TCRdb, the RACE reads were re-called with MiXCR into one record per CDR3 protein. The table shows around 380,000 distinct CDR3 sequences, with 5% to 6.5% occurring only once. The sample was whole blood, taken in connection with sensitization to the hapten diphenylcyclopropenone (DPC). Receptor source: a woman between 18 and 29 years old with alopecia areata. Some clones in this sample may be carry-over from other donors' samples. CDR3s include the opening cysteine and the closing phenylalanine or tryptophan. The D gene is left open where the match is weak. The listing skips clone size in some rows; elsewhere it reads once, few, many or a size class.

CDR3 DNA: TGTGCCAGCAGCCTACAAGGGAGCAGGAGAAATGAAAAACTGTTTTTT
CDR3 protein: CASSLQGSRRNEKLFF
D gene: NA
V gene: TRBV7-9
clone size: few
J gene: TRBJ1-4

CDR3 DNA: TGCGCCAGCAGCCTAGGCAGCCAGCTACCCTACGAGCAGTACTTC
CDR3 protein: CASSLGSQLPYEQYF
D gene: NA
V gene: TRBV4-3
clone size: many
J gene: TRBJ2-7

CDR3 DNA: TGTGCCAGCAGTGAATCTCCGACAGGCGGCGGGGAGCTGTTTTTT
CDR3 protein: CASSESPTGGGELFF
D gene: NA
V gene: TRBV2
clone size: few
J gene: TRBJ2-2

CDR3 DNA: TGTGCCAGCAGTTTACGCACAGGCGATAATTCACCCCTCCACTTT
CDR3 protein: CASSLRTGDNSPLHF
D gene: NA
V gene: TRBV12-3/TRBV12-4
clone size: NA
J gene: TRBJ1-6

CDR3 DNA: TGTGCCAGCAGCCCCACGGCGGCGGACACTGAAGCTTTCTTT
CDR3 protein: CASSPTAADTEAFF
D gene: NA
V gene: TRBV11-1
clone size: many
J gene: TRBJ1-1

CDR3 DNA: TGCAGTGCTCCGCGGACTAGCGGGGCCACCGGGGAGCTGTTTTTT
CDR3 protein: CSAPRTSGATGELFF
D gene: TRBD2
V gene: TRBV20-1
clone size: many
J gene: TRBJ2-2

CDR3 DNA: TGTGCCAGCCCTAGGGAGCGGGGGGATCGAACCGGGGAGCTGTTTTTT
CDR3 protein: CASPRERGDRTGELFF
D gene: TRBD2
V gene: TRBV7-6
clone size: many
J gene: TRBJ2-2

CDR3 DNA: TGTGCCAGCAGCGTAGGCACTAGCGCCACAGATACGCAGTATTTT
CDR3 protein: CASSVGTSATDTQYF
D gene: TRBD2
V gene: TRBV9
clone size: many
J gene: TRBJ2-3

CDR3 DNA: TGTGCCAGCAGTTATCTCAGTGATATCTCACCCCTCCACTTT
CDR3 protein: CASSYLSDISPLHF
D gene: NA
V gene: TRBV6-2/TRBV6-3
clone size: many
J gene: TRBJ1-6

CDR3 DNA: TGTGCCAGCAGTGAAGGGGCAGGGGATTACAATCAGCCCCAGCATTTT
CDR3 protein: CASSEGAGDYNQPQHF
D gene: NA
V gene: TRBV6-1
clone size: many
J gene: TRBJ1-5

CDR3 DNA: TGTGCCAGCGGTAAACAGGGGGACAGCGGGGAGCTGTTTTTT
CDR3 protein: CASGKQGDSGELFF
D gene: TRBD1
V gene: TRBV12-3/TRBV12-4
clone size: NA
J gene: TRBJ2-2

CDR3 DNA: TGTGCCAGCAGCCAAGCGGGGACAGGGGGCACTGAAGCTTTCTTT
CDR3 protein: CASSQAGTGGTEAFF
D gene: TRBD1
V gene: TRBV4-2
clone size: NA
J gene: TRBJ1-1

CDR3 DNA: TGTGCCAGCAGCTTAATGAGGGGGGGCCGGTACGAGCAGTACTTC
CDR3 protein: CASSLMRGGRYEQYF
D gene: NA
V gene: TRBV7-2
clone size: few
J gene: TRBJ2-7

CDR3 DNA: TGTGCCACCTCCCGATTAGCCCGATATACTAACTATGGCTACACCTTC
CDR3 protein: CATSRLARYTNYGYTF
D gene: NA
V gene: TRBV6-5
clone size: many
J gene: TRBJ1-2

CDR3 DNA: TGTGCCAGCTCACCATCCCCCGCCGGAGATACGCAGTATTTT
CDR3 protein: CASSPSPAGDTQYF
D gene: NA
V gene: TRBV18
clone size: NA
J gene: TRBJ2-3

CDR3 DNA: TGTGCCAGCAGCTTAGCGCTACAGGGCCCCGGGGAGCTGTTTTTT
CDR3 protein: CASSLALQGPGELFF
D gene: NA
V gene: TRBV7-6
clone size: NA
J gene: TRBJ2-2

CDR3 DNA: TGTGCTAGTGGTTACACAGGCTCGAATTCACCCCTCCACTTT
CDR3 protein: CASGYTGSNSPLHF
D gene: NA
V gene: TRBV12-5
clone size: many
J gene: TRBJ1-6

CDR3 DNA: TGTGCCAGTAGTGTCCGGAGCAATCAGCCCCAGCATTTT
CDR3 protein: CASSVRSNQPQHF
D gene: NA
V gene: TRBV19
clone size: NA
J gene: TRBJ1-5

CDR3 DNA: TGTGCCAGCAGTTTAGGCACAGTCTCTGGGGCCAACGTCCTGACTTTC
CDR3 protein: CASSLGTVSGANVLTF
D gene: NA
V gene: TRBV28
clone size: many
J gene: TRBJ2-6

CDR3 DNA: TGTGCCAGCAGCCAAGAGGATTCGAGGGTTGAGGTCACTGAAGCTTTCTTT
CDR3 protein: CASSQEDSRVEVTEAFF
D gene: NA
V gene: TRBV14
clone size: few
J gene: TRBJ1-1

CDR3 DNA: TGTGCCAGCAGCCAAGATGGAGGACTCGAGCAGTACTTC
CDR3 protein: CASSQDGGLEQYF
D gene: NA
V gene: TRBV4-2
clone size: NA
J gene: TRBJ2-7

CDR3 DNA: TGTGCCAGCAGCCCGGACAATAGCTATGGCTACACCTTC
CDR3 protein: CASSPDNSYGYTF
D gene: NA
V gene: TRBV9
clone size: many
J gene: TRBJ1-2

CDR3 DNA: TGTGCCACCAGCGAGGAAGAGACCCAGTACTTC
CDR3 protein: CATSEEETQYF
D gene: NA
V gene: TRBV15
clone size: NA
J gene: TRBJ2-5

CDR3 DNA: TGCGCCAGCAGGGAACCGGGACAGCGCATGAACACTGAAGCTTTCTTT
CDR3 protein: CASREPGQRMNTEAFF
D gene: TRBD1
V gene: TRBV4-1
clone size: many
J gene: TRBJ1-1

CDR3 DNA: TGTGCCAGCAGTTCGGTACAGGGAACTGAAGCTTTCTTT
CDR3 protein: CASSSVQGTEAFF
D gene: NA
V gene: TRBV12-3/TRBV12-4
clone size: few
J gene: TRBJ1-1

CDR3 DNA: TGTGCCAGCAGCTTACGGGCGGGGTCCGATGGCTACACCTTC
CDR3 protein: CASSLRAGSDGYTF
D gene: NA
V gene: TRBV7-9
clone size: few
J gene: TRBJ1-2

CDR3 DNA: TGCGCCAGCAGCCCGAAAGCCGACAGGGGTGCCTACAATGAGCAGTTCTTC
CDR3 protein: CASSPKADRGAYNEQFF
D gene: TRBD1
V gene: TRBV4-3
clone size: NA
J gene: TRBJ2-1

CDR3 DNA: TGTGCCAGCAGCGTAGCCGGCAGGGGCCGCCCGAACACCGGGGAGCTGTTTTTT
CDR3 protein: CASSVAGRGRPNTGELFF
D gene: NA
V gene: TRBV9
clone size: few
J gene: TRBJ2-2

CDR3 DNA: TGTGCCAGCAGTCGGACGTACTCTGGAAACACCATATATTTT
CDR3 protein: CASSRTYSGNTIYF
D gene: NA
V gene: TRBV12-3/TRBV12-4
clone size: many
J gene: TRBJ1-3

CDR3 DNA: TGTGCCAGCAGCTTTAGTGGGGAGGACTATGGCTACACCTTC
CDR3 protein: CASSFSGEDYGYTF
D gene: NA
V gene: TRBV7-2
clone size: many
J gene: TRBJ1-2

CDR3 DNA: TGTGCCAGCAGCCTAATTACTAGCGGGCAAGAGACCCAGTACTTC
CDR3 protein: CASSLITSGQETQYF
D gene: TRBD2
V gene: TRBV14
clone size: few
J gene: TRBJ2-5

CDR3 DNA: TGCGCCAGCAGCTTTGGTACAGAAACGACCCATAATGAGCAGTTCTTC
CDR3 protein: CASSFGTETTHNEQFF
D gene: NA
V gene: TRBV5-1
clone size: many
J gene: TRBJ2-1

CDR3 DNA: TGTGCCAGCAGTTACCAGGGGGGCAAAAACATTCAGTACTTC
CDR3 protein: CASSYQGGKNIQYF
D gene: NA
V gene: TRBV6-5
clone size: few
J gene: TRBJ2-4

CDR3 DNA: TGTGCCAGCAGTCAACAGGGGACGCAGTTCTTC
CDR3 protein: CASSQQGTQFF
D gene: TRBD1
V gene: TRBV14
clone size: NA
J gene: TRBJ2-1

CDR3 DNA: TGCGCCAGCAGCTTGGGGGCCTCCTCCAAGGACACAGATACGCAGTATTTT
CDR3 protein: CASSLGASSKDTDTQYF
D gene: NA
V gene: TRBV5-1
clone size: NA
J gene: TRBJ2-3

CDR3 DNA: TGTGCCAGCAGTCGACAGGAAGGCACTGAAGCTTTCTTT
CDR3 protein: CASSRQEGTEAFF
D gene: NA
V gene: TRBV12-3/TRBV12-4
clone size: many
J gene: TRBJ1-1

CDR3 DNA: TGTGCCAGCTCACCAAGAGTGTACTTC
CDR3 protein: CASSPRVYF
D gene: NA
V gene: TRBV18
clone size: many
J gene: TRBJ2-4

CDR3 DNA: TGTGCCAGCAGTTACTCGAAATCTTACAATGAGCAGTTCTTC
CDR3 protein: CASSYSKSYNEQFF
D gene: NA
V gene: TRBV6-5
clone size: many
J gene: TRBJ2-1

CDR3 DNA: TGTGCCAGCAGCCTCTTTTCCGGTTTTGAGCAGTACTTC
CDR3 protein: CASSLFSGFEQYF
D gene: NA
V gene: TRBV3-1
clone size: many
J gene: TRBJ2-7

CDR3 DNA: TGCGCCAGCAGCCAAGATTTGACCAGGGTAAATCAGCCCCAGCATTTT
CDR3 protein: CASSQDLTRVNQPQHF
D gene: NA
V gene: TRBV4-3
clone size: NA
J gene: TRBJ1-5

CDR3 DNA: TGTGCCAGCAGTTCACCAGGACAGGGGAGGTATGGCTACACCTTC
CDR3 protein: CASSSPGQGRYGYTF
D gene: TRBD1
V gene: TRBV28
clone size: many
J gene: TRBJ1-2

CDR3 DNA: TGTGCCAGTACCGGGCGGATCTACGAGCAGTACTTC
CDR3 protein: CASTGRIYEQYF
D gene: NA
V gene: TRBV14
clone size: NA
J gene: TRBJ2-7

CDR3 DNA: TGTGCCAGCAGTTTGTGGACTCAGCCCCAGCATTTT
CDR3 protein: CASSLWTQPQHF
D gene: NA
V gene: TRBV12-3/TRBV12-4
clone size: many
J gene: TRBJ1-5

CDR3 DNA: TGTGCCACCAGTGATTCAGGGACCTATGGCTACACCTTC
CDR3 protein: CATSDSGTYGYTF
D gene: NA
V gene: TRBV24-1
clone size: NA
J gene: TRBJ1-2

CDR3 DNA: TGTGCCACCAGTGATTCGACGGTCTATGGCTACACCTTC
CDR3 protein: CATSDSTVYGYTF
D gene: NA
V gene: TRBV24-1
clone size: few
J gene: TRBJ1-2

CDR3 DNA: TGTGCCAGCAGCTTGCCTCGGAGGACTGCGAACACCGGGGAGCTGTTTTTT
CDR3 protein: CASSLPRRTANTGELFF
D gene: NA
V gene: TRBV7-8
clone size: many
J gene: TRBJ2-2

CDR3 DNA: TGTGCCAGAAGCTCGGGCCGGGACTGCCCACCGGTCTATGGCTACACCTTC
CDR3 protein: CARSSGRDCPPVYGYTF
D gene: NA
V gene: TRBV5-3
clone size: NA
J gene: TRBJ1-2

CDR3 DNA: TGTGCCACCAGTGATTTTTCCGGGACCTATGGCTACACCTTC
CDR3 protein: CATSDFSGTYGYTF
D gene: NA
V gene: TRBV24-1
clone size: few
J gene: TRBJ1-2

CDR3 DNA: TGTGCCAGCAGCGCCGGGACAGGGGGAGTGCTGTTTTTT
CDR3 protein: CASSAGTGGVLFF
D gene: TRBD1
V gene: TRBV2
clone size: many
J gene: TRBJ2-2

CDR3 DNA: TGTGCCAGCTCAACTAATTACGAGCAGTACTTC
CDR3 protein: CASSTNYEQYF
D gene: NA
V gene: TRBV28
clone size: many
J gene: TRBJ2-7

CDR3 DNA: TGTGCCAGCTCACCACCGAGCCAGTTCACTGAAGCTTTCTTT
CDR3 protein: CASSPPSQFTEAFF
D gene: NA
V gene: TRBV18
clone size: NA
J gene: TRBJ1-1

CDR3 DNA: TGTGCCAGCAGCCCACAGACAGGGGGCGAAGACGAGCAGTACTTC
CDR3 protein: CASSPQTGGEDEQYF
D gene: TRBD1
V gene: TRBV7-9
clone size: NA
J gene: TRBJ2-7

CDR3 DNA: TGCGCCAGCAGTCTCGAGGCAGTCTCTGGAAACACCATATATTTT
CDR3 protein: CASSLEAVSGNTIYF
D gene: NA
V gene: TRBV4-3
clone size: NA
J gene: TRBJ1-3

CDR3 DNA: TGTGCCAGCAGTTTTGGCGGAGATCATAGCAATCAGCCCCAGCATTTT
CDR3 protein: CASSFGGDHSNQPQHF
D gene: NA
V gene: TRBV12-3/TRBV12-4
clone size: many
J gene: TRBJ1-5

CDR3 DNA: TGTGCCAGCAGTTTCCGACAGGGAAAGGGTACGCAGTATTTT
CDR3 protein: CASSFRQGKGTQYF
D gene: TRBD1
V gene: TRBV27
clone size: NA
J gene: TRBJ2-3

CDR3 DNA: TGTGCCAGCAGCAGAAAGGCTGAAAAACTGTTTTTT
CDR3 protein: CASSRKAEKLFF
D gene: NA
V gene: TRBV21-1
clone size: many
J gene: TRBJ1-4

CDR3 DNA: TGCAGTGCTAGTGACCCCCGCGGGGGTGAGACCCAGTACTTC
CDR3 protein: CSASDPRGGETQYF
D gene: TRBD2
V gene: TRBV20-1
clone size: NA
J gene: TRBJ2-5